This entry lists 20 T cell receptor beta chains sequenced from one sample in a study of blood T cells in healthy people across ages. PCR was performed a second time for roughly 7 to 12 cycles using a sample-barcoded 5' primer and a J-beta primer mix. TCRdb analysed the 5' RACE reads with MiXCR anew, one entry per CDR3 protein. This table has approximately 1,000,000 distinct CDR3 sequences, roughly two fifths appearing once. The sequenced sample consisted of blood. The receptor source for this set is a man younger than 35 in good health.

The DNA of the CDR3 is TGTGCCAGCAGCCCACAGGGACCGAACACTGAAGCTTTCTTT. Translation gives CASSPQGPNTEAFF. The V call is TRBV7-9, the J call TRBJ1-1; D possibly corresponds to TRBD1 (6 bases). Per the germline V gene, CDR1 is SEHNR and CDR2 is FQNEAQ (reference sequence). The CDR3 has 14 residues. Trimming shortened V by 5 bases and J by 1 base, and 11 bases separated the two germline ends.

The chain employs TRBV7-2 and TRBJ1-3; 7 bases are a match to TRBD1. Trimming took 5 bases from V and 0 from J; bases not matched to a gene: 4. CDR1 is SGHTA, CDR2 FQGNSA, per germline. This CDR3 has 15 residues. The CDR3 is CASSTRQGSGNTIYF. CDR3 nucleotides: TGTGCCAGCAGCACAAGACAGGGCTCTGGAAACACCATATATTTT.

About this clonotype itself: A junction boundary mismatches the germline segment, possibly from a read error. The chain combines TRBV27 with TRBJ2-7; TRBD1 aligns across 11 bases. The germline gives CDR1 MNHEY, CDR2 SMNVEV (reference sequence). The CDR3 contains 16 residues. The CDR3 here is CVSSPLGQGVSYEQYF. CDR3 nucleotide sequence: TGTGTCAGCAGCCCCTTGGGACAGGGGGTCTCCTACGAGCAGTACTTC.

The table lists this clonotype with a few counts. The junction differs from germline at one of its ends, possibly a read error. The J gene is TRBJ1-6, the V gene TRBV12-3 or TRBV12-4, with D unresolved. The CDR3 is 13 amino acids. CDR3 region: CASRSGTNSTLHF. In nucleotides, the CDR3 is TGTGCCAGCAGGTCCGGTACCAATTCAACCCTCCACTTT.

This clonotype was seen once. The chain joins TRBV9 to TRBJ1-2, with a weak D call TRBD1 (6 bases). Between the trimmed V and J ends, which lost 3 bases and 4 bases, there was a span of 19 bases. Per the germline V gene, CDR1 is SGDLS and CDR2 is YYNGEE. CDR3 size: 16 residues. The CDR3 is CASSASGEKGVYGYTF. DNA of the CDR3: TGTGCCAGCAGCGCCTCAGGGGAAAAGGGAGTCTATGGCTACACCTTC.

The chain combines TRBV5-1 with TRBJ2-4, with 7 bases that match TRBD1. The CDR3 runs 20 residues. V shed 2 bases and J 0 bases; nucleotides not matched to a gene: 17. Germline CDR1 is SGHRS and CDR2 is YFSETQ. The CDR3 coding sequence is TGCGCCAGCAGCTTTCTACCGGGACAGCGACAACCACTAGCCAAAAACATTCAGTACTTC. This gives the protein CASSFLPGQRQPLAKNIQYF. Filled out from reference TRBV5-1 and TRBJ2-4, the complete variable domain reads KAGVTQTPRYLIKTRGQQVTLSCSPISGHRSVSWYQQTPGQGLQFLFEYFSETQRNKGNFPGRFSGRQFSNSRSEMNVSTLELGDSALYLCASSFLPGQRQPLAKNIQYFGAGTRLSVL.

As regards this clonotype: Compared with germline, one end of the junction differs, possibly owing to a read error. The chain uses TRBV29-1 and TRBJ2-2; 13 nucleotides line up with TRBD2. Germline assignment: CDR1 SQVTM and CDR2 ANQGSEA. The CDR3 is 17 amino acids. The chain's CDR3 is CSVEGTSGKQHAGELFF. The CDR3 coding sequence is TGCAGCGTCGAAGGGACTAGCGGGAAGCAACATGCCGGGGAGCTGTTTTTT.

This clonotype turned up a few times. V gene TRBV20-1 combines with J gene TRBJ1-6; D is uncertain. V shed 0 bases and J shed 7 bases, with 16 bases lying between them. In germline, CDR1 is DFQATT, CDR2 SNEGSKA (reference sequence). The CDR3 contains 16 residues. The CDR3 DNA reads as TGCAGTGCTAGAGAGGCGGGAGGGCGCGGGAATTCACCCCTCCACTTT. Translation gives CSAREAGGRGNSPLHF.

This clonotype was observed a handful of times. The chain combines TRBV29-1 with TRBJ2-3, with a weak D call TRBD2 (6 bases). The CDR3 length is 13 residues. The germline CDR1 and CDR2 sequences are SQVTM and ANQGSEA. V was pared by 7 bases and J by 2 bases, with 13 bases between. CDR3 in DNA: TGCAGCGCCATCCGGGAGTCCACAGATACGCAGTATTTT. Protein product: CSAIRESTDTQYF.

The chain joins TRBV4-3 to TRBJ1-1; D unclear. CDR3 size: 14 residues. Germline V lookup: CDR1 LGHNA, CDR2 YSLEER. Trimming removed 2 bases from V and 0 bases from J, with 7 bases in between. This chain's CDR3 is CASSQFGLNTEAFF. The CDR3 DNA is TGCGCCAGCAGCCAATTCGGTTTGAACACTGAAGCTTTCTTT.

The rearrangement joins TRBV2 to TRBJ2-2; 8 positions agree with TRBD2. J lost 5 bases, V lost 4 bases, and 6 bases had no gene match. The CDR3 contains 15 residues. Per the germline V gene, CDR1 is SNHLY and CDR2 is FYNNEI. CDR3 amino acids: CASSAMASGTGELFF. The CDR3, as DNA: TGTGCCAGCAGTGCGATGGCTAGCGGGACCGGGGAGCTGTTTTTT.

This chain uses TRBV7-2 with TRBJ2-1; no clear D gene. Between the trimmed V and J ends, which lost 5 bases and 5 bases, there was a span of 10 bases. The V gene's germline CDR1 is SGHTA and CDR2 FQGNSA. The CDR3 contains 13 residues. The CDR3 sequence: CASSRRWDNEQFF. DNA for the CDR3: TGTGCCAGCAGCCGAAGATGGGACAATGAGCAGTTCTTC.

The CDR3 spells CASSLLMGSSYNEQFF. The CDR3 DNA reads TGTGCCAGCAGCTTGTTAATGGGTAGCTCCTACAATGAGCAGTTCTTC. The chain is built from TRBV5-4 and TRBJ2-1; D not resolved. The V gene's germline CDR1 is SGHNT and CDR2 YYREEE (reference sequence). CDR3 length equals 16 residues. The V gene lost 1 base and the J gene lost 0 bases, with 11 bases spanning the gap. Full variable domain (outside the CDR3, taken from reference TRBV5-4 and TRBJ2-1): ETGVTQSPTHLIKTRGQQVTLRCSSQSGHNTVSWYQQALGQGPQFIFQYYREEENGRGNFPPRFSGLQFPNYSSELNVNALELDDSALYLCASSLLMGSSYNEQFFGPGTRLTVL.

The chain is built from TRBV29-1 and TRBJ2-1, with 7 positions matching TRBD1. The DNA end is more similar to TRBJ2-7, so the J call may be wrong. Germline-derived CDR1 and CDR2 are SQVTM and ANQGSEA. The CDR3 has 15 residues. The CDR3 loop is CSVADRANSYNEQYF. The CDR3 DNA reads TGCAGCGTAGCCGACAGGGCAAACTCCTACAATGAGCAGTACTTC.

This clonotype was detected many times. CDR3 nucleotide sequence: TGTGCCAGCTCCTTAGACAGGGGGCTTGGGTATGGCTACACCTTC. Translated: CASSLDRGLGYGYTF. The genes are TRBV7-6 and TRBJ1-2; TRBD1 matches 10 bases. The length of the CDR3 is 15 residues. From germline, CDR1 is SGHVS and CDR2 FNYEAQ. With V trimmed by 8 bases and J by 5 bases, 11 bases remained unmatched.

The chain carries TRBV7-2 and TRBJ2-3; D gene uncertain. V was pared by 5 bases and J by 7 bases, with 13 bases between. CDR1 SGHTA and CDR2 FQGNSA come from the germline V gene. The length of the CDR3 is 13 residues. The CDR3 DNA sequence: TGTGCCAGCAGCCGTCAAGCCCGTAATACGCAGTATTTT. Protein product: CASSRQARNTQYF.

The genes are TRBV10-3 and TRBJ1-1; maybe TRBD1 (5 bases). This CDR3 comprises 13 residues. Germline V lookup: CDR1 ENHRY, CDR2 SYGVKD. V was pared by 2 bases and J by 11 bases, with 15 bases between. CDR3 sequence: CAISEDSLSPAFF. The CDR3 nucleotides are TGTGCCATCAGTGAGGACAGTCTCTCCCCCGCTTTCTTT.

This clonotype was detected only a few times. The rearrangement uses TRBV5-1 and TRBJ2-6; D gene ambiguous. Trimming removed 6 bases from V and 4 bases from J, with 20 bases in between. The CDR3 extends over 17 amino acids. Germline V CDR1 and CDR2: SGHRS, YFSETQ. The CDR3 DNA is TGCGCCAGCACGATCATTTTATCAGACGAAGGGGCCAACGTCCTGACTTTC. Translated, it gives CASTIILSDEGANVLTF.

This CDR3 reads CASSFHSGGTGDTQYF. In DNA, the CDR3 is TGTGCCAGCAGCTTTCATAGCGGGGGGACAGGAGATACGCAGTATTTT. V gene TRBV7-2 combines with J gene TRBJ2-3, with 10 positions matching TRBD2. This CDR3 has 16 residues. The ends lost 3 bases at V and 5 bases at J; junction bases unmatched: 8. Germline lookup yields CDR1 SGHTA and CDR2 FQGNSA.

This clonotype was detected ten times or more. This chain uses TRBV7-6 with TRBJ2-1, with TRBD2 identical over 7 bases. V shed 1 base, J shed 8 bases, and the junction held 2 bases outside the gene matches. The CDR3 consists of 13 residues. The germline gives CDR1 SGHVS, CDR2 FNYEAQ. This CDR3 is CASSLDRGDEQFF. The DNA of the CDR3 is TGTGCCAGCAGCTTAGATCGGGGGGATGAGCAGTTCTTC. The entire variable domain, with the rest obtained from reference TRBV7-6 and TRBJ2-1, is as follows: GAGVSQSPRYKVTKRGQDVALRCDPISGHVSLYWYRQALGQGPEFLTYFNYEAQQDKSGLPNDRFSAERPEGSISTLTIQRTEQRDSAMYRCASSLDRGDEQFFGPGTRLTVL.